Included here is one T cell receptor (beta chain) sequence, with context. The table came from immunoSEQ multiplex PCR; TCRdb's copy has only in-frame clones and leaves some out. The table shows 60,000 to 70,000 clones, with approximately 90% occurring only once. This specimen belongs to a study of OX40 agonist ivuxolimab in advanced cancers. Study-wide context: In this trial design, patients received ivuxolimab intravenously at 0.01 to 10 mg/kg every 2 weeks.

The specimen comprised CD4+ or CD8+ T cells sorted from blood, sampled in a trial of the OX40 agonist ivuxolimab. The clonotype was recovered from an adult with an advanced solid tumor such as melanoma, head and neck, liver or kidney cancer.

The CDR3 bases are TGTGCCAGCGGGTACAGGGGATACGAGCAGTACTTC. This sequence encodes CASGYRGYEQYF. The rearrangement uses TRBV28 and TRBJ2-7; 7 positions agree with TRBD1. V gave up 8 bases and J gave up 4 bases; unmatched junction bases: 5. CDR3 size: 12 residues. Germline assignment: CDR1 MDHEN and CDR2 SYDVKM.